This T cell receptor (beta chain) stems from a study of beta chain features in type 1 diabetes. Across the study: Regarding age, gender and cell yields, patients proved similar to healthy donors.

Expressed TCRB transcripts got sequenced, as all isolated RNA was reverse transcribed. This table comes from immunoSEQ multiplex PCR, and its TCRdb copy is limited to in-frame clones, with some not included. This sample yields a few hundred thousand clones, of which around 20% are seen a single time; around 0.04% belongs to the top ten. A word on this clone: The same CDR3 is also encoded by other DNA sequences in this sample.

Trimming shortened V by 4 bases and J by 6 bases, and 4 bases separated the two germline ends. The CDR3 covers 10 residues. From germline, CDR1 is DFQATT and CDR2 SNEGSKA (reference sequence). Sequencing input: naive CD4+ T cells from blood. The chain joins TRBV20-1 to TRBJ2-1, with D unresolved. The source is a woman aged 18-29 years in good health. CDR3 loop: CSAIRNEQFF. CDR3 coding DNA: TGCAGTGCTATCCGCAATGAGCAGTTCTTC.